These 13 T cell receptor beta chains were sequenced from one sample in a study of metastatic and nonmetastatic thyroid tumors. TCRdb reassembled clones from the PCR reads with MiXCR. The sample comprises around 22,000 clones, 18% of which are singletons, and about 2.9% rests with the top ten. Every patient was untreated before thyroid surgery. Sequencing input: adjacent normal tissue. Receptor source: a male donor with papillary thyroid cancer or a benign thyroid nodule (not recorded which). Some clones in this sample may be carry-over from other donors' samples.

This clone showed up many times. The CDR3 loop is CASSLTSGSGFDEQFF. The CDR3 DNA follows: TGTGCCAGCAGCCTTACTAGCGGGAGTGGTTTCGATGAGCAGTTCTTC. This chain joins TRBV19 and TRBJ2-1; the match to TRBD2 covers 11 bases. Trimming cost V 9 bases and J 8 bases; bases outside gene matches: 15. This CDR3 comprises 16 residues. Germline lookup yields CDR1 LNHDA and CDR2 SQIVND (reference sequence).

This clone was counted ten times or more. The rearrangement joins TRBV6-1 to TRBJ2-2; TRBD2 matches 8 bases. Looked up from germline, CDR1 is MNHNS and CDR2 is SASEGT. This CDR3 is built from 14 residues. J gave up 3 bases and V 6 bases, and 3 bases lay outside the gene matches. This chain's CDR3 is CASRQRGYTGELFF. The CDR3 DNA sequence: TGTGCCAGCAGGCAGCGGGGGTACACCGGGGAGCTGTTTTTT.

This clone was seen many times. The CDR3 loop reads CASRLRAGGQNEQFF. CDR3 DNA: TGTGCCAGCAGGCTCAGAGCGGGGGGGCAGAATGAGCAGTTCTTC. The genes are TRBV2 and TRBJ2-1; 10 nucleotides align to TRBD2. The CDR3 runs to 15 residues. CDR1 and CDR2 (germline): SNHLY, FYNNEI. V shed 6 bases, J shed 7 bases, and the junction held 9 bases outside the gene matches.

A remark on this clone: A read error is possible here, since a much larger clone lies one base away. The rearrangement links TRBV3-1 to TRBJ2-5, with TRBD2 matching 9 bases. Germline V lookup: CDR1 LGHDT, CDR2 YNNKEL (reference sequence). The CDR3 totals 16 residues. DNA for the CDR3: TGTACCAGCACCCACCCTAGCGGGGTAAATTTAGAGACCCAGTACTTC. Translation gives CTSTHPSGVNLETQYF.

This clone was observed at least ten times. The gene calls are TRBV20-1 and TRBJ2-1; 11 nucleotides agree with TRBD1. This CDR3 contains 14 residues. Germline assignment: CDR1 DFQATT and CDR2 SNEGSKA (reference sequence). Trimming at V came to 4 bases and at J to 9 bases, leaving 8 bases not matched to a gene. The chain's CDR3 is CSAKDRGPGAEQFF. The CDR3 DNA follows: TGCAGTGCTAAGGACAGGGGGCCAGGGGCTGAGCAGTTCTTC.

The sample holds many counts of this clone. The V gene is TRBV9, the J gene TRBJ1-6; D is undetermined. This CDR3 region has 15 residues. Trimming removed 0 bases at V and 4 bases at J, with 8 bases between. Germline V gene lookup returns CDR1 SGDLS and CDR2 YYNGEE. The CDR3 here is CASSVEETYNSPLHF. In nucleotides, the CDR3 is TGTGCCAGCAGCGTAGAAGAGACTTATAATTCACCCCTCCACTTT.

At least ten counts were recorded for this clone. The chain joins TRBV5-6 to TRBJ2-7, with D possibly TRBD1 on 5 matching bases. With 1 base removed from V and 0 bases from J, the gap between germline ends came to 11 bases. This CDR3 is 15 amino acids long. Germline loops: CDR1 SGHDT, CDR2 YYEEEE. CDR3 coding DNA: TGTGCCAGCAGCTTGTTGGGGCCCCTCTCCTACGAGCAGTACGTC. This sequence encodes CASSLLGPLSYEQYV.

Relative to its sample, this clone is medium-sized. This sequence joins TRBV6-1 and TRBJ1-3, with D unclear. The CDR3 length is 14 residues. CDR1 and CDR2 (germline): MNHNS, SASEGT. V was shortened by 6 bases and J by 0 bases, with 9 bases between the two germline ends. CDR3 loop: CASSPLSSGNTIYF. DNA for the CDR3: TGTGCCAGCAGCCCCCTGAGCTCTGGAAACACCATATATTTT.

The chain has TRBV12-3 or TRBV12-4 and TRBJ2-7; D call uncertain. The V end was cut by 1 base, the J end by 3 bases, with 7 bases between. CDR3 length: 13 amino acids. The CDR3 reads CASSLGQFYEQYF. CDR3 sequence (DNA): TGTGCCAGCAGTTTAGGGCAGTTCTACGAGCAGTACTTC.

CDR3 DNA: TGTGCCAGCAGCTCAGCGCCGCACAGGACCTACGAGCAGTACTTC. It encodes CASSSAPHRTYEQYF. The V gene is TRBV7-2, the J gene TRBJ2-7, with D maybe TRBD1 (5 bases). Germline V gives CDR1 SGHTA, CDR2 FQGNSA. Trimming removed 4 bases at V and 2 bases at J, with 15 bases between. CDR3 length equals 15 residues.

The CDR3 DNA follows: TGTGCCAGCACTCCGGGCTCACGGGAGCAGTACTTC. This encodes CASTPGSREQYF. This chain connects TRBV28 to TRBJ2-7; D is uncertain. Germline-derived CDR1 and CDR2 are MDHEN and SYDVKM. V dropped 7 bases and J dropped 7 bases, with 14 bases sitting between them. The CDR3 loop spans 12 amino acids.

This clone is medium-sized within its sample. V is TRBV6-1 and J is TRBJ1-2; TRBD1 matches at 8 bases. The CDR3 has 17 residues. With 2 bases clipped from V and 6 bases from J, the junction kept 14 bases outside the gene matches. Germline CDR1 and CDR2: MNHNS and SASEGT. CDR3 loop: CASSEFSNRGYSNGYTF. In DNA, the CDR3 is TGTGCCAGCAGTGAATTTTCCAACAGGGGGTATTCTAATGGCTACACCTTC.

The genes are TRBV5-1 and TRBJ2-1, with TRBD2 as a possible D gene (5 bases). The CDR3 loop spans 11 amino acids. Trimming removed 4 bases from V and 13 bases from J, with 12 bases in between. Germline CDR1 reads SGHRS; CDR2 reads YFSETQ. The CDR3 loop reads CASSELGEQFF. The CDR3 DNA is TGCGCCAGCAGCGAGCTCGGGGAACAGTTCTTC.